The 26 T cell receptor beta chains listed next were all sequenced from one sample in a study of T cell responses to AZD1222 COVID-19 vaccine. Sequenced by immunoSEQ multiplex PCR; TCRdb stores in-frame clones only, minus some. Seen here are 100,000 to 150,000 clones, around 89% observed once, and the top ten hold 11%. The sequences come from peripheral blood, collected on day 0 of MenACWY control vaccination. The receptors originated from an adult in good health.

The chain joins TRBV27 to TRBJ1-4; D remains unclear. Trimming cost V 4 bases and J 4 bases, with 16 bases left between them. The CDR3 totals 16 residues. Germline CDR1 reads MNHEY; CDR2 reads SMNVEV (reference sequence). The CDR3: CASSSGIQLGNEKLFF. Here the CDR3 DNA reads TGTGCCAGCAGTTCTGGGATTCAGTTGGGTAATGAAAAACTGTTTTTT.

This chain uses TRBV5-4 with TRBJ1-4, with a tentative D call TRBD1 (5 bases). The CDR3 length is 14 residues. Germline CDR1 SGHNT, CDR2 YYREEE (reference sequence). Trimming stripped 3 bases from V and 7 bases from J, with 13 bases between. The CDR3 is CASSSGAPGEKLFF. The CDR3 bases are TGTGCCAGCAGCTCCGGGGCCCCGGGTGAAAAACTGTTTTTT. Looking up the rest from reference TRBV5-4 and TRBJ1-4 gives the full variable domain: ETGVTQSPTHLIKTRGQQVTLRCSSQSGHNTVSWYQQALGQGPQFIFQYYREEENGRGNFPPRFSGLQFPNYSSELNVNALELDDSALYLCASSSGAPGEKLFFGSGTQLSVL.

This clone has just one count. V is TRBV19 and J is TRBJ2-5; D remains ambiguous. V was cut by 4 bases and J by 5 bases, with 14 bases left in between. CDR1 is LNHDA and CDR2 is SQIVND in the germline V gene (reference sequence). The length of the CDR3 is 14 residues. CDR3 sequence (DNA): TGTGCCAGTAGTAAGGGCAGCCCAAGGGAGACCCAGTACTTC. This translates into CASSKGSPRETQYF.

The chain combines TRBV18 with TRBJ1-1; D uncertain. The V end lost 5 bases, the J end lost 11 bases, and 21 bases lay between the germline ends. This CDR3 region has 14 residues. Germline V lookup: CDR1 KGHSH, CDR2 LQKENI. CDR3 loop: CASSSQSNPSGAFF. Here the CDR3 DNA reads TGTGCCAGCTCATCACAGTCGAACCCTAGTGGCGCTTTCTTT.

This clone has just one count. The J gene is TRBJ2-7, the V gene TRBV27; D possibly corresponds to TRBD2 (6 bases). Trimming took 6 bases from V and 6 from J, leaving 15 bases between them. The CDR3 covers 13 residues. Germline CDR1 MNHEY, CDR2 SMNVEV (reference sequence). CDR3 sequence: CASRQRGGAEQYF. For the CDR3, the DNA is TGTGCCAGCAGACAAAGGGGAGGAGCCGAGCAGTACTTC.

The chain employs TRBV5-1 and TRBJ1-2, with 10 nucleotides matching TRBD1. The germline V gene has CDR1 SGHRS and CDR2 YFSETQ. V dropped 0 bases and J dropped 1; count of bases not matched to a gene: 0. CDR3 length: 15 residues. The CDR3 reads CASSLGTGGNYGYTF. CDR3 nucleotides: TGCGCCAGCAGCTTGGGGACAGGGGGTAACTATGGCTACACCTTC.

The chain carries TRBV10-3 and TRBJ1-1; tentatively, D is TRBD1 (6 bases). Germline V gene data show CDR1 as ENHRY and CDR2 as SYGVKD. Trimming took off 6 bases at V and 2 bases at J, with 13 bases between the two ends. The CDR3 contains 14 residues. CDR3 bases: TGTGCCATCAGGACACAGGGCGCTAACACTGAAGCTTTCTTT. It specifies CAIRTQGANTEAFF.

The J gene is TRBJ1-2, the V gene TRBV27; D is unresolved. The CDR3 covers 14 residues. The V end was cut by 5 bases, the J end by 2 bases, with 12 bases between. Germline V gene data show CDR1 as MNHEY and CDR2 as SMNVEV (reference sequence). The CDR3 bases are TGTGCCAGCAGTCCCCTCCGCCCGAACTATGGCTACACCTTC. This encodes CASSPLRPNYGYTF.

This chain links TRBV24-1 with TRBJ2-5, with D maybe TRBD2 (6 bases). V was trimmed by 2 bases and J by 4 bases, leaving 10 bases between them. The germline V gene has CDR1 KGHDR and CDR2 SFDVKD. This CDR3 region has 14 residues. The CDR3 loop reads CATSDWQGGETQYF. CDR3 in DNA: TGTGCCACCAGTGATTGGCAGGGAGGAGAGACCCAGTACTTC.

This clone was seen a handful of times. One end of the junction varies from germline; a read error may be responsible. This chain connects TRBV30 to TRBJ1-2; tentatively, D is TRBD1 (5 bases). Germline V gene data show CDR1 as GTSNPN and CDR2 as SVGIG (reference sequence). This CDR3 is built from 11 residues. The CDR3 protein is CAWSGIGGLCF. The CDR3 region has the DNA TGTGCCTGGAGTGGGATTGGGGGTTTATGCTTC.

This chain connects TRBV6-5 to TRBJ1-4; TRBD1 agrees at 7 bases. Unmatched junction bases numbered 9, after V lost 0 bases and J lost 8 bases. This CDR3 spans 16 amino acids. Germline V lookup: CDR1 MNHEY, CDR2 SVGAGI. The CDR3: CASSYSSAGGVEKLFF. Written as DNA, the CDR3 is TGTGCCAGCAGTTACTCGAGTGCAGGGGGAGTGGAAAAACTGTTTTTT.

The rearrangement links TRBV9 to TRBJ1-1; D is unresolved. The CDR3 totals 16 residues. Per the germline V gene, CDR1 is SGDLS and CDR2 is YYNGEE. V was cut by 0 bases and J by 0 bases, with 12 bases left in between. This CDR3 is CASSVEVHSMNTEAFF. CDR3 DNA sequence: TGTGCCAGCAGCGTAGAGGTCCATTCCATGAACACTGAAGCTTTCTTT.

The chain carries TRBV6-5 and TRBJ2-4; 8 nucleotides match TRBD2. Germline lookup yields CDR1 MNHEY and CDR2 SVGAGI. The CDR3 extends over 14 amino acids. Trimming at V came to 6 bases and at J to 4 bases, leaving 5 bases not matched to a gene. Here the CDR3 reads CASRGTSGKNIQYF. CDR3 coding DNA: TGTGCCAGCAGGGGCACTAGCGGAAAAAACATTCAGTACTTC.

The chain links TRBV7-9 to TRBJ2-7; D unclear. Germline CDR1 and CDR2: SEHNR and FQNEAQ (reference sequence). Deletions cut 2 bases from V and 3 bases from J, with 8 bases between. The CDR3 sequence is 13 residues long. The CDR3 here is CASSLSNSYEQYF. CDR3 bases: TGTGCCAGCAGCTTAAGTAATAGCTACGAGCAGTACTTC.

The chain has TRBV19 and TRBJ1-3; D not certain. Trimming pared 3 bases from V and 0 bases from J, leaving 9 bases between. CDR1 is LNHDA and CDR2 is SQIVND in the germline V gene (reference sequence). CDR3 size: 15 residues. The CDR3 region is CASSIPFSSGNTIYF. The CDR3 DNA reads TGTGCCAGTAGTATCCCCTTCAGCTCTGGAAACACCATATATTTT.

The chain joins TRBV5-5 to TRBJ1-4; TRBD1 aligns across 7 bases. The CDR3 is made up of 15 amino acids. Germline V gene data show CDR1 as SGHKS and CDR2 as YYEKEE (reference sequence). V was pared by 3 bases and J by 8 bases, with 10 bases of the junction left unmatched. CDR3 in amino acids: CASSSLTGLVEKLFF. The CDR3 DNA sequence: TGTGCCAGCAGCTCTTTGACAGGGCTCGTCGAAAAACTGTTTTTT.

The chain is built from TRBV11-2 and TRBJ1-6; D unresolved. The germline V gene has CDR1 SGHAT and CDR2 FQNNGV. This CDR3 contains 17 residues. V was pared by 3 bases and J by 8 bases, with 20 bases between. CDR3 nucleotides: TGTGCCAGCAGCTTGCAGAGTGCAGCGGGTTTCTATTCACCCCTCCACTTT. It encodes CASSLQSAAGFYSPLHF. Based on the CDR3 plus reference TRBV11-2 and TRBJ1-6, the full variable domain is EAGVAQSPRYKIIEKRQSVAFWCNPISGHATLYWYQQILGQGPKLLIQFQNNGVVDDSQLPKDRFSAERLKGVDSTLKIQPAKLEDSAVYLCASSLQSAAGFYSPLHFGNGTRLTVT.

Only a few counts were recorded for this clone. The chain combines TRBV2 with TRBJ2-1, with 7 nucleotides matching TRBD2. The CDR3 extends over 14 amino acids. V was pared by 6 bases and J by 5 bases, with 7 bases of the junction left unmatched. Germline CDR1 is SNHLY and CDR2 is FYNNEI. The CDR3 protein is CASSLLALNNEQFF. CDR3 DNA: TGTGCCAGCAGCTTACTAGCGCTGAACAATGAGCAGTTCTTC.

The chain combines TRBV7-2 with TRBJ1-1; 7 bases are shared with TRBD1. The CDR3 consists of 13 residues. The V gene end was trimmed by 2 bases and the J gene end by 5 bases; junction bases not matched to a gene: 2. Germline assignment: CDR1 SGHTA and CDR2 FQGNSA. The CDR3 DNA follows: TGTGCCAGCAGCTTACAGGGGGATACTGAAGCTTTCTTT. It codes for CASSLQGDTEAFF.

The chain carries TRBV9 and TRBJ1-1, with D uncertain. The CDR3 consists of 13 residues. Germline V gene data show CDR1 as SGDLS and CDR2 as YYNGEE. V gave up 7 bases and J gave up 1 base, with 11 bases separating them. The CDR3 nucleotides are TGTGCCAGCGGGGAGGTCGCGAACACTGAAGCTTTCTTT. Encoded protein: CASGEVANTEAFF.

V usage is TRBV7-6 and J usage is TRBJ2-2, with D possibly TRBD1 on 5 matching bases. The CDR3 length is 15 residues. V lost 1 base to trimming and J lost 5 bases, with 11 bases between them. CDR1 and CDR2 (germline): SGHVS, FNYEAQ. CDR3 DNA sequence: TGTGCCAGCAGCTTAGGGGGCATGGGGACCGGGGAGCTGTTTTTT. This sequence encodes CASSLGGMGTGELFF.

The chain employs TRBV5-4 and TRBJ1-2, with 8 bases fitting TRBD1. Germline loops: CDR1 SGHNT, CDR2 YYREEE (reference sequence). Trimming took 4 bases from V and 4 from J; bases not matched to a gene: 3. The CDR3 has 13 amino acids. CDR3 amino acids: CASSRTGIYGYTF. In DNA form, the CDR3 reads TGTGCCAGCAGCCGGACAGGGATCTATGGCTACACCTTC.

V is TRBV10-3 and J is TRBJ1-1, with 9 bases fitting TRBD1. This CDR3 is 17 amino acids long. Germline V CDR1 and CDR2: ENHRY, SYGVKD. V lost 0 bases, J lost 2 bases, and 7 bases stayed unmatched. The CDR3 region has the DNA TGTGCCATCAGTGAGTCCAACCCGGGACAGGGTAACACTGAAGCTTTCTTT. It specifies CAISESNPGQGNTEAFF.

The V call is TRBV6-5, the J call TRBJ2-5; D is ambiguous. Trimming shortened V by 0 bases and J by 5 bases, and 10 bases separated the two germline ends. Germline CDR1 reads MNHEY; CDR2 reads SVGAGI. The CDR3 sequence is 14 residues long. CDR3 sequence (DNA): TGTGCCAGCAGTTACTCCAGGCTCGGGGAGACCCAGTACTTC. It yields the protein CASSYSRLGETQYF.

This chain joins TRBV6-1 and TRBJ1-2; D perhaps matches TRBD1 (5 bases). This CDR3 has 13 amino acids. V shed 3 bases and J shed 8 bases, with 13 bases lying between them. Germline V lookup: CDR1 MNHNS, CDR2 SASEGT. The CDR3 sequence: CASSDEGQRGYTF. CDR3 DNA sequence: TGTGCCAGCAGTGACGAGGGGCAACGGGGCTACACCTTC.

V is TRBV4-2 and J is TRBJ2-7, with D perhaps TRBD2 (6 bases). Germline-derived CDR1 and CDR2 are LGHNA and YNFKEQ. Trimming pared 3 bases from V and 2 bases from J, leaving 17 bases between. This CDR3 is built from 16 residues. This CDR3 reads CASSQTAEGGAYEQYF. The CDR3 nucleotides read TGTGCCAGCAGCCAGACCGCCGAAGGAGGGGCCTACGAGCAGTACTTC.